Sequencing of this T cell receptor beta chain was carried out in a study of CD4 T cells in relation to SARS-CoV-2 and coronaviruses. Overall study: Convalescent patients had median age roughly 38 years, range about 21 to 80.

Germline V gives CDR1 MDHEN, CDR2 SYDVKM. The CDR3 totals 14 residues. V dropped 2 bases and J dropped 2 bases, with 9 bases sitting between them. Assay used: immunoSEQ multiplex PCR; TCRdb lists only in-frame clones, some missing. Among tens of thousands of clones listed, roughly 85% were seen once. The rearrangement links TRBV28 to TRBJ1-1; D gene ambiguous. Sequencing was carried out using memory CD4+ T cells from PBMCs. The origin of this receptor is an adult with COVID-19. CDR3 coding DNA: TGTGCCAGCAGTTTAATAGACCTAAACACTGAAGCTTTCTTT. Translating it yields CASSLIDLNTEAFF.